The 8 T cell receptor beta chains presented below share a single source sample, sequenced in a study of tumor-infiltrating lymphocytes in oesophageal squamous cell carcinoma. TCRdb redid the calling of the PCR reads with MiXCR, one entry per CDR3 protein. The sample has more than 8,000 distinct CDR3 sequences, approximately 61% seen once; the top ten hold 25% to 30%. Sequenced material: esophageal tumor tissue. The receptor set was obtained from a female donor with esophageal squamous cell carcinoma.

The chain recombines TRBV24-1 with TRBJ2-5; TRBD1 matches 7 bases. The ends lost 7 bases at V and 6 bases at J; junction bases unmatched: 7. The CDR3 loop spans 13 amino acids. Germline lookup yields CDR1 KGHDR and CDR2 SFDVKD. CDR3 in amino acids: CATSRTGQKTQYF. CDR3 coding DNA: TGTGCCACCAGCCGGACAGGTCAGAAGACCCAGTACTTC.

This CDR3 reads CASSSRDHLANEQYF. The CDR3 nucleotides are TGTGCCAGCAGCTCCCGGGATCACCTAGCCAACGAGCAGTACTTC. The chain couples TRBV7-6 to TRBJ2-7, with D possibly matching TRBD2 (5 bases). This CDR3 spans 15 amino acids. Trimming pared 4 bases from V and 5 bases from J, leaving 18 bases between. Germline V gives CDR1 SGHVS, CDR2 FNYEAQ.

V usage is TRBV12-5 and J usage is TRBJ2-1; D call uncertain. Trimming pared 1 base from V and 6 bases from J, leaving 7 bases between. The CDR3 contains 13 residues. Germline CDR1 and CDR2: LGHNT and FRNRAP. The CDR3 here is CASGLGRFNEQFF. CDR3 in DNA: TGTGCTAGTGGTTTGGGGAGATTCAATGAGCAGTTCTTC.

This clonotype ranks as medium-sized (0.01 to 0.1%). The rearrangement joins TRBV6-1 to TRBJ2-1; D possibly matches TRBD1 or TRBD2 (5 bases each). The CDR3 consists of 14 residues. CDR1 and CDR2 from the germline V gene are MNHNS and SASEGT. The V gene lost 6 bases and the J gene lost 6 bases, with 15 bases spanning the gap. CDR3 in DNA: TGTGCCAGCAGGGACATGGGAGCGTCCAATGAGCAGTTCTTC. Translating gives CASRDMGASNEQFF.

This clonotype was detected only once. This chain uses TRBV12-3 or TRBV12-4 with TRBJ1-1; D gene unclear. Trimming removed 1 base from V and 2 bases from J, with 8 bases in between. The CDR3 runs 14 residues. In nucleotides, the CDR3 is TGTGCCAGCAGTTTAGGCCAGATAAACACTGAAGCTTTCTTT. Its protein is CASSLGQINTEAFF.

The V call is TRBV7-9, the J call TRBJ2-1, with 8 bases that match TRBD1. V lost 5 bases and J lost 2; bases outside the gene matches: 5. The CDR3 contains 15 residues. The germline V gene encodes CDR1 SEHNR and CDR2 FQNEAQ (reference sequence). The CDR3 loop is CASSKDRVAYNEQFF. As DNA, the CDR3 is TGTGCCAGCAGCAAGGACAGGGTGGCCTACAATGAGCAGTTCTTC.

In this sample, this clonotype turned up a few times. The chain employs TRBV11-3 and TRBJ2-1; D may be TRBD1 (5 bases). Germline V gene data show CDR1 as SGHNT and CDR2 as YENEEA. Trimming left V 1 base short and J 7 bases short, with 11 bases between. CDR3 size: 14 residues. The CDR3 DNA follows: TGTGCCAGCAGCTTAGCTCAGGGTGGGAATGAGCAGTTCTTC. Its protein is CASSLAQGGNEQFF.

This clonotype was detected a few times. The chain joins TRBV7-2 to TRBJ2-7; D not resolved. Per germline, CDR1 SGHTA and CDR2 FQGNSA. The V end was cut by 6 bases, the J end by 3 bases, with 6 bases between. The CDR3 spans 11 residues. The CDR3 sequence is CASSLHYEQYF. Here the CDR3 DNA reads TGTGCCAGCAGTCTCCACTACGAGCAGTACTTC. The whole variable domain, filled in from reference TRBV7-2 and TRBJ2-7, reads GAGVSQSPSNKVTEKGKDVELRCDPISGHTALYWYRQSLGQGLEFLIYFQGNSAPDKSGLPSDRFSAERTGGSVSTLTIQRTQQEDSAVYLCASSLHYEQYFGPGTRLTVT.